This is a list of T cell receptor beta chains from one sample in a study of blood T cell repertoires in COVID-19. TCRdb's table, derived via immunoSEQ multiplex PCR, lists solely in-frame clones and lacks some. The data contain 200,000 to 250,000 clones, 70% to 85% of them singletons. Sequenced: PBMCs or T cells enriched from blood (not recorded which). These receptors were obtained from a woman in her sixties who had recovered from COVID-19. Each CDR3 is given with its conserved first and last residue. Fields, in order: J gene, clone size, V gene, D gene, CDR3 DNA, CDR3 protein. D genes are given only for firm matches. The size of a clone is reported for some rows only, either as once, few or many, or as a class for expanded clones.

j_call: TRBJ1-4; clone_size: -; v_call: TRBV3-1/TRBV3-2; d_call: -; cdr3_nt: TGTGCCAGCAGCCAACAATCAGGGTTTGGGGAAAAACTGTTTTTT; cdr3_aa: CASSQQSGFGEKLFF
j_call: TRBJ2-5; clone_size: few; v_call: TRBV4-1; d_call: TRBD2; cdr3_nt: TGCGCCAGCAGCCAAGATCGATTCGTAAGCGGGGACCAAGAGACCCAGTACTTC; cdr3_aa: CASSQDRFVSGDQETQYF
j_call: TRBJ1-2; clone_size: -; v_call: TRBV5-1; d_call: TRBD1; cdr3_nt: TGCGCCAGCAGCTTAGGACAGGGGGCGCAGCTATATGGCTACACCTTC; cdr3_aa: CASSLGQGAQLYGYTF
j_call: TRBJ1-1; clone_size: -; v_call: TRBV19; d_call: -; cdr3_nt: TGTGCCAGTAGTATTAGCATGAACACTGAAGCTTTCTTT; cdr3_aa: CASSISMNTEAFF
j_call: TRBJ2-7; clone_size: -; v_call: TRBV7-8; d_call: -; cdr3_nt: TGTGCCAGCAGCTTAGTAGGGGTTTACGAGCAGTACTTC; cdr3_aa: CASSLVGVYEQYF
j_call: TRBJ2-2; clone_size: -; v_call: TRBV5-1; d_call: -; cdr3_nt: TGCGCCAGCAGCTTGGTGGGGCTGGTCGCAGGGCGCACCGGGGAGCTGTTTTTT; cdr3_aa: CASSLVGLVAGRTGELFF
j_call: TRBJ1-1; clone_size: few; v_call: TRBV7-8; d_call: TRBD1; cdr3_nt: TGTGCCAGCAGCCCTGCTCCAGACAGGGGGCCTGAAGCTTTCTTT; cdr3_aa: CASSPAPDRGPEAFF
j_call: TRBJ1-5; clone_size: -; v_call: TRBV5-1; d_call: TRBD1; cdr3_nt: TGCGCCAGCAGCACGTCAGGGGGCGCTAATCAGCCCCAGCATTTT; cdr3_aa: CASSTSGGANQPQHF
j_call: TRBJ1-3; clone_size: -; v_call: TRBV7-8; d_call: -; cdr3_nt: TGTGCCAGCAGCTTAGGACTAAGGTTTAGGATCGGAAACACCATATATTTT; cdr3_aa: CASSLGLRFRIGNTIYF
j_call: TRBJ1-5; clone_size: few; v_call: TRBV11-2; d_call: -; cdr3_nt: TGTGCCAGCAGCTTAGATCGGGGGCAGCCCCAGCATTTT; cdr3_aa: CASSLDRGQPQHF
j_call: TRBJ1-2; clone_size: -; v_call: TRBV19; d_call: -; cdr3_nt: TGTGCCAGTAGTAGCTCCGGGACATATGGCTACACCTTC; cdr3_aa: CASSSSGTYGYTF
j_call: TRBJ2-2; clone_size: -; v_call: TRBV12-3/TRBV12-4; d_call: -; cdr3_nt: TGTGCCAGCAGACAGGATGGCACCGGGGAGCTGTTTTTT; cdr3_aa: CASRQDGTGELFF
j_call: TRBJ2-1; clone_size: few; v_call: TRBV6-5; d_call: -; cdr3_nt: TGTGCCAGCAGGTGGACAGTGGGCAATGAGCAGTTCTTC; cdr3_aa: CASRWTVGNEQFF
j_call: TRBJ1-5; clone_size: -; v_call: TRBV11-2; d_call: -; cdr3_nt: TGTGCCAGCAGCTTAGACGGCAATCAGCCCCAGCATTTT; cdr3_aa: CASSLDGNQPQHF
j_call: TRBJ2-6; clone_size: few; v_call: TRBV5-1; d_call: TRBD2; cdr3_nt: TGCGCCAGCAGCTTGGTAGCTAGCGGAGAGACTGGGGCCAACGTCCTGACTTTC; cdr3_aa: CASSLVASGETGANVLTF
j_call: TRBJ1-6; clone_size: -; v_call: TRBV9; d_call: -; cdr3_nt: TGTGCCAGCAGCGTAGTGGAGGGAGAAAATTCACCCCTCCACTTT; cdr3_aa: CASSVVEGENSPLHF
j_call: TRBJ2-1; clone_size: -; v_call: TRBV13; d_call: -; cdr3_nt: TGTGCCAGCAGCTTAGGGTCCGTCGATGAGCAGTTCTTC; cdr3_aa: CASSLGSVDEQFF
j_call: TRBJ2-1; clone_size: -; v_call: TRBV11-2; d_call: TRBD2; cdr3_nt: TGTGCCAGCAGCTTAGGGACTAGCGGGCTCGTCGGGAGGTATGAGCAGTTCTTC; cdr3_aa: CASSLGTSGLVGRYEQFF
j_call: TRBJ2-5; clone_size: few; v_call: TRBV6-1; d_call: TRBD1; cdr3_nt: TGTGCCAGCAGTGAATTAAGGACAGGTTTGGGGACCCAGTACTTC; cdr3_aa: CASSELRTGLGTQYF
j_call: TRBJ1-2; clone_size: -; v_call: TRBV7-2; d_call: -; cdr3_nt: TGTGCCAGCAGCGAAGAGGGGGCTAACTATGGCTACACCTTC; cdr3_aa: CASSEEGANYGYTF
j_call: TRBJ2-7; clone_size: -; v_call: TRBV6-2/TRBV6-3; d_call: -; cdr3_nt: TGTGCCAGCCGCCCCAGCTCCTACGAGCAGTACTTC; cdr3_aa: CASRPSSYEQYF
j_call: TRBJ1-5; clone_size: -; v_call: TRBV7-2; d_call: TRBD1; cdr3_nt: TGTGCCAGCAGCTTAGGTGGGCAGGGGGCAAACCAGCCCCAGCATTTT; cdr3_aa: CASSLGGQGANQPQHF
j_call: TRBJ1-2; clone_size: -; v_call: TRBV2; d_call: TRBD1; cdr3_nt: TGTGCCAGCACCGAGGGGGCGTACTATGGCTACACCTTC; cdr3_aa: CASTEGAYYGYTF
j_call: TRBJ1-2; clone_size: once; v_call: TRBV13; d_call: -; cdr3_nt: TGTGCCAGCAGCTTAGGGCAGGTGCGCTATGGCTACACCTTC; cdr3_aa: CASSLGQVRYGYTF
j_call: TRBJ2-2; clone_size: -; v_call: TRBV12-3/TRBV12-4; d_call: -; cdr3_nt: TGTGCCAGCATCCGGAACACCGGGGAGCTGTTTTTT; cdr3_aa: CASIRNTGELFF
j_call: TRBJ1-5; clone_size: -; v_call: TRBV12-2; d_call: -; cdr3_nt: TGTGCAAGTCGCTTGGCGGGGTCAAGCAATCAGCCCCAGCATTTT; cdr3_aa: CASRLAGSSNQPQHF
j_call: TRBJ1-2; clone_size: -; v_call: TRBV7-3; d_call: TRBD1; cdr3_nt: TGTGCCAGCAGCCCCGCCCGACAGGGGGTCGGGGGCTACACCTTC; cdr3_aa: CASSPARQGVGGYTF
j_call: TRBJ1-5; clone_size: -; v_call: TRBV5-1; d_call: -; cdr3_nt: TGCGCCAGCAGCGTCGACAGTTATAGCAATCAGCCCCAGCATTTT; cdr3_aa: CASSVDSYSNQPQHF
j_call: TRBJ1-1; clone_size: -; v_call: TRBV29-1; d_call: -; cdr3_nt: TGCAGCGTGACCGTACACGGAGGGAACACTGAAGCTTTCTTT; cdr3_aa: CSVTVHGGNTEAFF
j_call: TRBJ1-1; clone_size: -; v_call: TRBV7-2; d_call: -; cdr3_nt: TGTGCCAGCAGCTATGCCAGGGCCACTGAAGCTTTCTTT; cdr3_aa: CASSYARATEAFF
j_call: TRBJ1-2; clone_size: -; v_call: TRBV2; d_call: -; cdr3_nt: TGTGCCAGCAGTGTACAGGTATCTAACTATGGCTACACCTTC; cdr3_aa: CASSVQVSNYGYTF
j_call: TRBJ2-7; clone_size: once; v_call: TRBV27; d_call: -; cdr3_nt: TGTGCCAGCAGTGTCCAGGGATTCTCCTACGAGCAGTACTTC; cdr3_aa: CASSVQGFSYEQYF
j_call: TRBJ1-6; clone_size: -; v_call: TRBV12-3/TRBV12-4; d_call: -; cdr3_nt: TGTGCCAGCAGTCAGGGTACGAATTCACCCCTCCACTTT; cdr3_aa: CASSQGTNSPLHF
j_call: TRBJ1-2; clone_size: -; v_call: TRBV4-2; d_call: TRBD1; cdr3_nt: TGTGCCAGCAGCCATTCTGGGACAGGGAGATATGGCTACACCTTC; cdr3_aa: CASSHSGTGRYGYTF
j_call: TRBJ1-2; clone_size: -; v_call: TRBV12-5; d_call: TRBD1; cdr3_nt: TGTGCTAGTGGTTTGGTGACAGGGGGAAATGGCTACACCTTC; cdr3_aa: CASGLVTGGNGYTF
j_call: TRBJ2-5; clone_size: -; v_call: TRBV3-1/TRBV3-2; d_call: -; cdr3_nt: TGTGCCAGCAGCCAGGATACAGTGCTCCAGACCCAGTACTTC; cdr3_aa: CASSQDTVLQTQYF
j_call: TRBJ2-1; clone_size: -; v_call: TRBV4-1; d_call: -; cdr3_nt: TGCGCCAGCAGCCGATCGGGCGGGTCTCTCTACAATGAGCAGTTCTTC; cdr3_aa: CASSRSGGSLYNEQFF
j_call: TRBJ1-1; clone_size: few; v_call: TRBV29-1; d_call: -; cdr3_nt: TGCAGCGTTGCACAGACGAACACTGAAGCTTTCTTT; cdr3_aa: CSVAQTNTEAFF
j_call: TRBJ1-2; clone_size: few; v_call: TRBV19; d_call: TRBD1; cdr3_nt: TGTGCCAGTAGTATCGGACTTGAGGGGGCGAACTATGGCTACACCTTC; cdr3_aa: CASSIGLEGANYGYTF
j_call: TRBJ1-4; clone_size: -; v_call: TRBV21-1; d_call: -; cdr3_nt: TGTGCCAGCAGCAAAGTTCGGGAAAAACTGTTTTTT; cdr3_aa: CASSKVREKLFF
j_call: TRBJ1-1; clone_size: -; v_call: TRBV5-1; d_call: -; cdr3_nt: TGCGCCAGCAGCAACCCGGGGGTGAACACTGAAGCTTTCTTT; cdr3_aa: CASSNPGVNTEAFF
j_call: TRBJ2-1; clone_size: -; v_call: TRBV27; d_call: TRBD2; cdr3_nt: TGTGCCAGCAGTTTAGAAGGACTAGCGGACAATGAGCAGTTCTTC; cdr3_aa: CASSLEGLADNEQFF
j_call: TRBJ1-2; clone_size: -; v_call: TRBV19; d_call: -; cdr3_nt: TGTGCCAGTAAAAGATTAGCGGATGGCTACACCTTC; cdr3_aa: CASKRLADGYTF
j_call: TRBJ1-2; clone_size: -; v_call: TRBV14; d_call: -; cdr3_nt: TGTGCCAGCAGCCAAGAAGGAGGACTTCAAATCGACTATGGCTACACCTTC; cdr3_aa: CASSQEGGLQIDYGYTF
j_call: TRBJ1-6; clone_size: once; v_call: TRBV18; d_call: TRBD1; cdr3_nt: TGTGCCAGCTCTCTTGACAGGGGTAATTCACCCCTCCACTTT; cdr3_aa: CASSLDRGNSPLHF
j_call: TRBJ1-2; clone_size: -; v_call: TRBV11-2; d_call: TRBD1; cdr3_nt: TGTGCCAGCAGCCCCGGACAGGGGGTAGTGGGCACCTTC; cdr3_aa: CASSPGQGVVGTF